The rows below give T cell receptor beta chains drawn from one sample of a study of early T cells in non-severe SARS-CoV-2 infection. TCRdb re-analysed the 5' RACE reads in MiXCR, keeping a single row per CDR3 protein. The sample includes 100,000 to 120,000 distinct CDR3 sequences, around an eighth of them seen just once. Sequences were derived from whole blood, sampled at baseline. The receptors here all came from an adult who was a healthcare worker with PCR-confirmed SARS-CoV-2 infection or an uninfected control (not recorded which). CDR3s include the opening cysteine and the closing phenylalanine or tryptophan. Fields, in order: D gene, J gene, clone size, CDR3 length, V gene, CDR3 protein, CDR3 DNA. The D gene is left open where the match is weak. Only some rows state a clone size, as once, few, many or a class for expanded clones.

D gene: TRBD2
J gene: TRBJ2-5
clone size: few
CDR3 length: 16
V gene: TRBV13
CDR3 protein: CASSSLAGEAQETQYF
CDR3 DNA: TGTGCCAGCAGCTCACTAGCGGGAGAGGCCCAAGAGACCCAGTACTTC

D gene: -
J gene: TRBJ1-5
clone size: many
CDR3 length: 15
V gene: TRBV27
CDR3 protein: CASSFRGWANQPQHF
CDR3 DNA: TGTGCCAGCAGTTTCAGGGGATGGGCTAATCAGCCCCAGCATTTT

D gene: -
J gene: TRBJ2-3
clone size: -
CDR3 length: 14
V gene: TRBV29-1
CDR3 protein: CSVETGAGTDTQYF
CDR3 DNA: TGCAGCGTTGAGACGGGAGCCGGCACAGATACGCAGTATTTT

D gene: -
J gene: TRBJ2-7
clone size: few
CDR3 length: 12
V gene: TRBV6-2/TRBV6-3
CDR3 protein: CASSQTPWEQYF
CDR3 DNA: TGTGCCAGCAGTCAAACCCCTTGGGAGCAGTACTTC

D gene: TRBD1
J gene: TRBJ2-1
clone size: few
CDR3 length: 16
V gene: TRBV7-8
CDR3 protein: CASSPNPGTGGYVQFF
CDR3 DNA: TGTGCCAGCAGCCCCAATCCCGGGACAGGGGGCTACGTGCAGTTCTTC

D gene: TRBD2
J gene: TRBJ2-1
clone size: few
CDR3 length: 13
V gene: TRBV3-1
CDR3 protein: CASSHGLEVEQFF
CDR3 DNA: TGTGCCAGCAGCCACGGACTAGAGGTCGAGCAGTTCTTC

D gene: TRBD1
J gene: TRBJ1-1
clone size: -
CDR3 length: 12
V gene: TRBV29-1
CDR3 protein: CSVEQGARGAFF
CDR3 DNA: TGCAGCGTTGAACAGGGGGCGCGAGGAGCTTTCTTT

D gene: -
J gene: TRBJ2-3
clone size: -
CDR3 length: 15
V gene: TRBV5-1
CDR3 protein: CASSLQGSSTDTQYF
CDR3 DNA: TGCGCCAGCAGCTTGCAGGGCTCCAGCACAGATACGCAGTATTTT

D gene: TRBD1
J gene: TRBJ2-1
clone size: -
CDR3 length: 16
V gene: TRBV20-1
CDR3 protein: CSATYRGLSSYNEQFF
CDR3 DNA: TGCAGTGCTACTTACAGGGGGCTCAGCTCCTACAATGAGCAGTTCTTC

D gene: -
J gene: TRBJ2-3
clone size: many
CDR3 length: 12
V gene: TRBV20-1
CDR3 protein: CSATASTDTQYF
CDR3 DNA: TGCAGTGCGACAGCAAGCACAGATACGCAGTATTTT

D gene: TRBD1
J gene: TRBJ2-1
clone size: many
CDR3 length: 15
V gene: TRBV5-1
CDR3 protein: CASNYKGAPPNEQFF
CDR3 DNA: TGCGCCAGCAATTATAAGGGGGCCCCCCCCAATGAGCAGTTCTTC

D gene: -
J gene: TRBJ1-1
clone size: few
CDR3 length: 15
V gene: TRBV6-2/TRBV6-3
CDR3 protein: CASSYSNSMNTEAFF
CDR3 DNA: TGTGCCAGCAGTTACTCGAACAGTATGAACACTGAAGCTTTCTTT

D gene: -
J gene: TRBJ1-1
clone size: -
CDR3 length: 14
V gene: TRBV27
CDR3 protein: CASKHLTGQPGAFF
CDR3 DNA: TGTGCCAGCAAACACCTCACAGGGCAGCCCGGAGCTTTCTTT

D gene: TRBD1
J gene: TRBJ1-4
clone size: few
CDR3 length: 17
V gene: TRBV20-1
CDR3 protein: CSALRGQRVITNEKLFF
CDR3 DNA: TGCAGTGCCCTCAGGGGGCAGAGAGTAATTACTAATGAAAAACTGTTTTTT

D gene: -
J gene: TRBJ1-2
clone size: -
CDR3 length: 12
V gene: TRBV12-3/TRBV12-4
CDR3 protein: CASSRGYYGYTF
CDR3 DNA: TGTGCCAGCTCCCGGGGGTACTATGGCTACACCTTC

D gene: -
J gene: TRBJ2-2
clone size: many
CDR3 length: 14
V gene: TRBV11-2
CDR3 protein: CASSPGLHTGELFF
CDR3 DNA: TGTGCCAGCAGCCCGGGACTTCACACCGGGGAGCTGTTTTTT

D gene: -
J gene: TRBJ1-1
clone size: -
CDR3 length: 16
V gene: TRBV6-6
CDR3 protein: CASSLGGDLFPTEAFF
CDR3 DNA: TGTGCCAGCTCCTTGGGCGGGGATTTATTCCCCACTGAAGCTTTCTTT

D gene: -
J gene: TRBJ2-3
clone size: many
CDR3 length: 13
V gene: TRBV20-1
CDR3 protein: CSALRQAAYTQYF
CDR3 DNA: TGCAGTGCTCTCAGACAAGCCGCTTATACGCAGTATTTT

D gene: -
J gene: TRBJ2-3
clone size: -
CDR3 length: 16
V gene: TRBV6-2/TRBV6-3
CDR3 protein: CASSYTVADMGDTQYF
CDR3 DNA: TGTGCCAGCAGTTACACCGTAGCGGATATGGGAGATACGCAGTATTTT

D gene: -
J gene: TRBJ2-3
clone size: few
CDR3 length: 15
V gene: TRBV7-9
CDR3 protein: CASSLGDGRTDTQYF
CDR3 DNA: TGTGCCAGCAGCTTGGGGGATGGGAGAACAGATACGCAGTATTTT

D gene: -
J gene: TRBJ1-1
clone size: many
CDR3 length: 13
V gene: TRBV6-5
CDR3 protein: CASNLQGSTEAFF
CDR3 DNA: TGTGCCAGCAATCTACAGGGTTCCACTGAAGCTTTCTTT

D gene: -
J gene: TRBJ2-5
clone size: -
CDR3 length: 15
V gene: TRBV10-3
CDR3 protein: CAISAGTTAEETQYF
CDR3 DNA: TGTGCCATCAGTGCCGGGACGACCGCTGAAGAGACCCAGTACTTC

D gene: TRBD1
J gene: TRBJ2-7
clone size: few
CDR3 length: 13
V gene: TRBV3-1
CDR3 protein: CASSQGQAYEQYF
CDR3 DNA: TGTGCCAGCAGCCAGGGACAGGCCTACGAGCAGTACTTC

D gene: -
J gene: TRBJ1-2
clone size: -
CDR3 length: 15
V gene: TRBV12-3/TRBV12-4
CDR3 protein: CASTQTGRPNYGYTF
CDR3 DNA: TGTGCCAGCACCCAAACCGGACGGCCTAACTATGGCTACACCTTC

D gene: -
J gene: TRBJ2-5
clone size: -
CDR3 length: 14
V gene: TRBV11-2
CDR3 protein: CASGQRRKQETQYF
CDR3 DNA: TGTGCCAGCGGTCAGCGCCGGAAACAAGAGACCCAGTACTTC

D gene: -
J gene: TRBJ1-1
clone size: -
CDR3 length: 15
V gene: TRBV2
CDR3 protein: CASRGEVNGWTEAFF
CDR3 DNA: TGTGCCAGCAGGGGGGAGGTGAACGGGTGGACTGAAGCTTTCTTT

D gene: -
J gene: TRBJ2-4
clone size: once
CDR3 length: 12
V gene: TRBV5-1
CDR3 protein: CASSPQGPVQYF
CDR3 DNA: TGCGCCAGCAGCCCGCAGGGGCCGGTTCAGTACTTC

D gene: -
J gene: TRBJ2-3
clone size: few
CDR3 length: 15
V gene: TRBV24-1
CDR3 protein: CATSDSRARTDTQYF
CDR3 DNA: TGTGCCACCAGTGATTCCAGGGCCCGCACAGATACGCAGTATTTT

D gene: TRBD1
J gene: TRBJ1-3
clone size: few
CDR3 length: 17
V gene: TRBV6-4
CDR3 protein: CASSGYPARGLGNTIYF
CDR3 DNA: TGTGCCAGCAGCGGATACCCTGCCAGGGGGCTAGGAAACACCATATATTTT

D gene: TRBD2
J gene: TRBJ2-1
clone size: medium-sized
CDR3 length: 14
V gene: TRBV5-5
CDR3 protein: CASSLGGGYNEQFF
CDR3 DNA: TGTGCCAGCAGCTTGGGGGGAGGGTACAATGAGCAGTTCTTC

D gene: TRBD2
J gene: TRBJ2-1
clone size: few
CDR3 length: 14
V gene: TRBV6-5
CDR3 protein: CASSTLAAYNEQFF
CDR3 DNA: TGTGCCAGCAGTACGCTAGCGGCTTACAATGAGCAGTTCTTC

D gene: -
J gene: TRBJ2-5
clone size: few
CDR3 length: 16
V gene: TRBV7-8
CDR3 protein: CASSLDLQGVQETQYF
CDR3 DNA: TGTGCCAGCAGCTTAGATCTCCAGGGAGTGCAAGAGACCCAGTACTTC

D gene: -
J gene: TRBJ1-1
clone size: -
CDR3 length: 13
V gene: TRBV10-3
CDR3 protein: CATASGARTEAFF
CDR3 DNA: TGTGCCACGGCATCGGGGGCGCGGACTGAAGCTTTCTTT

D gene: TRBD2
J gene: TRBJ2-5
clone size: many
CDR3 length: 13
V gene: TRBV28
CDR3 protein: CASTLAGGETQYF
CDR3 DNA: TGTGCCAGCACCCTAGCGGGAGGAGAGACCCAGTACTTC

D gene: TRBD1
J gene: TRBJ1-6
clone size: few
CDR3 length: 14
V gene: TRBV30
CDR3 protein: CAWSVGQGNSPLHF
CDR3 DNA: TGTGCCTGGAGTGTAGGACAGGGGAATTCACCCCTCCACTTT

D gene: -
J gene: TRBJ2-3
clone size: -
CDR3 length: 16
V gene: TRBV28
CDR3 protein: CASTLRGLGRTDTQYF
CDR3 DNA: TGTGCCAGCACCCTTAGGGGGTTGGGGAGGACAGATACGCAGTATTTT

D gene: -
J gene: TRBJ1-6
clone size: many
CDR3 length: 17
V gene: TRBV18
CDR3 protein: CASSPNTFGPYNSPLHF
CDR3 DNA: TGTGCCAGCTCACCAAATACCTTCGGGCCCTATAATTCACCCCTCCACTTT

D gene: -
J gene: TRBJ2-7
clone size: -
CDR3 length: 14
V gene: TRBV6-1
CDR3 protein: CASSEGRPIREQYF
CDR3 DNA: TGTGCCAGCAGTGAAGGGAGACCGATTAGGGAGCAGTACTTC